The sequence of this T cell receptor (beta chain) was determined in a study of control samples from healthy donors and cancer patients. CDR1 and CDR2 from the germline V gene are LNHDA and SQIVND (reference sequence). The CDR3 is 15 residues long. The junction had 6 bases not matched to a gene; V was cut back by 4 bases and J by 2 bases. Repertoires were generated with immunoSEQ multiplex PCR, while TCRdb's copy carries only in-frame clones and drops some. The table records over 150,000 clones, approximately 94% of them present only once. This TCR came from a man in his 60s with colorectal cancer. This chain connects TRBV19 to TRBJ2-7; 9 bases map to TRBD1. Input material: PBMCs. The CDR3 DNA reads as TGTGCCAGTAGTAAGGCGGGACAGGGCCCCTACGAGCAGTACTTC. Residues: CASSKAGQGPYEQYF.